This T cell receptor (beta chain) was identified in a study of T cells after yellow fever vaccination. Turning to the study itself: The authors prepared low-cell-number fractions using SMART-Seq v4 Ultra Low Input.

This clonotype was seen at least ten times. It was through 5'RACE template switching that TCR cDNA was made, with a universal primer site and UMIs added. TCRdb re-analysed the 5' RACE reads in MiXCR, keeping a single row per CDR3 protein. The repertoire includes tens of thousands of distinct CDR3 sequences, around 7% of them detected once, and approximately 35% sits in the top ten. V lost 2 bases and J 7 bases, leaving 18 bases between the germline ends. CDR3 size: 16 residues. CDR1 is MGHRA and CDR2 is YSYEKL in the germline V gene. The chain couples TRBV4-1 to TRBJ2-1, with D possibly matching TRBD2 (5 bases). The sequenced sample was CD8+ T cells sorted from PBMCs, obtained roughly seven weeks after the first yellow fever vaccination. The receptor's source is a young man who received the YFV17D yellow fever vaccine. This chain's CDR3 is CASSQLGRTLRNEQFF. For the CDR3, the DNA is TGCGCCAGCAGCCAATTAGGGAGAACCCTTCGGAATGAGCAGTTCTTC.